The TCR beta chain described here comes from a study of PD-L1 blockade in urothelial cancer. V was trimmed by 4 bases and J by 7 bases, leaving 17 bases between them. Per germline, CDR1 SGHTA and CDR2 FQGNSA. The CDR3 loop spans 15 amino acids. Assay: immunoSEQ multiplex PCR; the TCRdb copy retains only in-frame clones and omits some. The table records under 30,000 clones, roughly 87% of them present only once. The V call is TRBV7-2, the J call TRBJ1-5, with D possibly TRBD1 on 6 matching bases. This specimen was PBMCs, taken around atezolizumab (anti-PD-L1) treatment. This receptor was taken from a man aged 50-60 years with urothelial cancer. The DNA for the CDR3 is TGTGCCAGCAGCTACCGTGGGGGGGGCGGACAGCCCCAGCATTTT. Its translation is CASSYRGGGGQPQHF.